One sample yielded the 20 T cell receptor beta chains listed below, sequenced in a study of low-dose radiotherapy and immunotherapy resistance in tumors. TRAV- and TRBV-specific primers, spanning alpha and beta chains, primed first-strand cDNA. With a V-primer adapter and a constant-region primer, TCRs were amplified for 20 to 25 PCR cycles. Using its own MiXCR run on the reads, TCRdb lists one record per CDR3 protein. The sample lists over 7,000 distinct CDR3 sequences, approximately 70% occurring once. Receptors were obtained from a human donor with advanced metastatic prostate, ovarian, gallbladder or colorectal cancer (not recorded which). This table probably holds off-target reads from a library built for another chain.

This sequence joins TRBV19 and TRBJ2-5; no definite D call. The CDR3 covers 15 residues. Germline CDR1 is LNHDA and CDR2 is SQIVND (reference sequence). Trimming pared 5 bases from V and 5 bases from J, leaving 18 bases between. CDR3 coding DNA: TGTGCCAGTAGTTCCCGGACGGCCGCTTTCGAGACCCAGTACTTC. Protein: CASSSRTAAFETQYF.

V and J are TRBV19 and TRBJ1-2, with 11 bases identical to TRBD1. The J segment lost 2 bases and the V segment lost 3 bases, leaving 5 bases of the junction unmatched. The CDR3 loop spans 16 amino acids. Germline-derived CDR1 and CDR2 are LNHDA and SQIVND (reference sequence). The CDR3 sequence is CASSIVGTGGNYGYTF. The CDR3 DNA sequence: TGTGCCAGTAGTATCGTTGGGACAGGGGGAAACTATGGCTACACCTTC.

The chain is built from TRBV3-1 and TRBJ1-5, with D possibly being TRBD1 (6 bases). Trimming stripped 0 bases from V and 5 bases from J, with 11 bases between. This CDR3 is 15 amino acids long. Germline V gene lookup returns CDR1 LGHDT and CDR2 YNNKEL (reference sequence). The CDR3 loop reads CASSQDSGADQPQHF. The CDR3 DNA reads as TGTGCCAGCAGCCAAGACTCGGGGGCCGATCAGCCCCAGCATTTT.

This rearrangement joins TRBV18 to TRBJ2-3; D possibly corresponds to TRBD1 (5 bases). Germline CDR1 reads KGHSH; CDR2 reads LQKENI. The CDR3 contains 14 residues. V was clipped by 4 bases and J by 2 bases, with 10 bases between them. The CDR3 bases are TGTGCCAGCTCACTGGACGGACACACAGATACGCAGTATTTT. Translating gives CASSLDGHTDTQYF. Drawing the rest from reference TRBV18 and TRBJ2-3, the complete variable domain is NAGVMQNPRHLVRRRGQEARLRCSPMKGHSHVYWYRQLPEEGLKFMVYLQKENIIDESGMPKERFSAEFPKEGPSILRIQQVVRGDSAAYFCASSLDGHTDTQYFGPGTRLTVL.

The V call is TRBV18, the J call TRBJ2-7, with D perhaps matching TRBD2 (6 bases). The CDR3 covers 13 residues. The germline V gene has CDR1 KGHSH and CDR2 LQKENI. V shed 8 bases and J shed 6 bases, with 17 bases lying between them. CDR3 sequence: CASTPGLSGEQYF. The CDR3 bases are TGTGCCAGCACGCCGGGACTCAGCGGCGAGCAGTACTTC.

The rearrangement uses TRBV28 and TRBJ2-7; weak D call: TRBD1 (6 bases). Germline V gives CDR1 MDHEN, CDR2 SYDVKM. Trimming took 4 bases from V and 0 from J, leaving 10 bases between them. The CDR3 loop spans 14 amino acids. The CDR3 region has the DNA TGTGCCAGCAGTTACCTGGACAGCTCCTACGAGCAGTACTTC. It specifies CASSYLDSSYEQYF. Full variable domain (outside the CDR3, taken from reference TRBV28 and TRBJ2-7): DVKVTQSSRYLVKRTGEKVFLECVQDMDHENMFWYRQDPGLGLRLIYFSYDVKMKEKGDIPEGYSVSREKKERFSLILESASTNQTSMYLCASSYLDSSYEQYFGPGTRLTVT.

This clonotype was observed a few times. The chain has TRBV3-1 and TRBJ2-7; no firm D call. The germline CDR1 and CDR2 sequences are LGHDT and YNNKEL (reference sequence). This CDR3 has 15 residues. V lost 1 base to trimming and J lost 2 bases, with 12 bases between them. Written as DNA, the CDR3 is TGTGCCAGCAGCCAAGGAAAGAATTACCCCTACGAGCAGTACTTC. It translates to CASSQGKNYPYEQYF.

The chain recombines TRBV7-9 with TRBJ2-7; the D gene is possibly TRBD2 (6 bases). The V end was cut by 1 base, the J end by 0 bases, with 13 bases between. Looked up from germline, CDR1 is SEHNR and CDR2 is FQNEAQ (reference sequence). This CDR3 region has 16 residues. The CDR3 spells CASSLDGKDYSYEQYF. The CDR3 bases are TGTGCCAGCAGCTTAGATGGGAAGGACTACTCCTACGAGCAGTACTTC.

V usage is TRBV27 and J usage is TRBJ2-4; the D gene is possibly TRBD1 (5 bases). Germline values: CDR1 MNHEY, CDR2 SMNVEV (reference sequence). The CDR3 length is 13 residues. V was cut by 8 bases and J by 1 base, with 9 bases left in between. The CDR3 loop reads CASRPGAKNIQYF. CDR3 DNA: TGTGCCAGCCGGCCAGGGGCCAAAAACATTCAGTACTTC.

CDR3 nucleotide sequence: TGTGCCAGCAGCCTGCCATGGGGCGGCGAGCAGTACTTC. It codes for CASSLPWGGEQYF. The gene calls are TRBV28 and TRBJ2-7; D possibly corresponds to TRBD1 (5 bases). CDR3 length: 13 residues. Trimming removed 6 bases from V and 6 bases from J, with 15 bases in between. Germline V CDR1 and CDR2: MDHEN, SYDVKM.

V and J are TRBV6-2 or TRBV6-3 and TRBJ2-2; 8 bases match TRBD2. The CDR3 has 19 residues. Germline V CDR1 and CDR2: MNHEY, SVGEGT. V dropped 7 bases and J dropped 0; count of bases not matched to a gene: 16. The CDR3 DNA follows: TGTGCCAGCACCCGTCGCCCGGGAGGGCCCAACTCGAACACCGGGGAGCTGTTTTTT. Encoded protein: CASTRRPGGPNSNTGELFF.

This clonotype has just a few counts. This chain connects TRBV29-1 to TRBJ2-7; D is ambiguous. This CDR3 contains 12 residues. Germline V gives CDR1 SQVTM, CDR2 ANQGSEA. Trimming left V 5 bases short and J 0 bases short, with 8 bases between. The CDR3 spells CSVSPGSYEQYF. Here the CDR3 DNA reads TGCAGCGTTTCACCGGGCTCCTACGAGCAGTACTTC.

This chain links TRBV19 with TRBJ1-5; D might be TRBD1 (6 bases). The CDR3 is 14 amino acids. Between the trimmed V and J ends, which lost 3 bases and 3 bases, there was a span of 9 bases. Germline CDR1 reads LNHDA; CDR2 reads SQIVND (reference sequence). As DNA, the CDR3 is TGTGCCAGTAGTATTGGACAGATCAATCAGCCCCAGCATTTT. As protein: CASSIGQINQPQHF. Drawing the rest from reference TRBV19 and TRBJ1-5, the complete variable domain is DGGITQSPKYLFRKEGQNVTLSCEQNLNHDAMYWYRQDPGQGLRLIYYSQIVNDFQKGDIAEGYSVSREKKESFPLTVTSAQKNPTAFYLCASSIGQINQPQHFGDGTRLSIL.

The J gene is TRBJ1-2, the V gene TRBV29-1; tentatively, D is TRBD1 (5 bases). CDR1 and CDR2 (germline): SQVTM, ANQGSEA. Trimming cost V 5 bases and J 1 base, with 23 bases left between them. This CDR3 has 17 residues. The CDR3 nucleotides read TGCAGCGTTATGGGGGATGGGACCGAAAATTTTAACTATGGCTACACCTTC. Protein sequence: CSVMGDGTENFNYGYTF.

About this clonotype: The CDR3 ends on some other residue instead of the conserved phenylalanine or tryptophan, so this is likely a read error. This sequence joins TRBV28 and TRBJ1-2, with D possibly matching TRBD1 (5 bases). The length of the CDR3 is 16 residues. Germline CDR1 MDHEN, CDR2 SYDVKM. Trimming took 4 bases from V and 4 from J, leaving 19 bases between them. The CDR3 DNA follows: TGTGCCAGCAGTTACGGGACCCCCGCCCTAGGCTATGGCTACACCCTC. The encoded protein is CASSYGTPALGYGYTL.

The V and J genes are TRBV2 and TRBJ2-7; 9 bases match TRBD1. V gave up 3 bases and J gave up 2 bases; unmatched junction bases: 5. Germline CDR1 and CDR2: SNHLY and FYNNEI. CDR3 length: 15 residues. CDR3 protein: CASSELGQGAYEQYF. In DNA form, the CDR3 reads TGTGCCAGCAGTGAGTTGGGACAGGGAGCCTACGAGCAGTACTTC. Looking up the rest from reference TRBV2 and TRBJ2-7 gives the full variable domain: EPEVTQTPSHQVTQMGQEVILRCVPISNHLYFYWYRQILGQKVEFLVSFYNNEISEKSEIFDDQFSVERPDGSNFTLKIRSTKLEDSAMYFCASSELGQGAYEQYFGPGTRLTVT.

This clonotype occurred a few times. This chain connects TRBV24-1 to TRBJ2-5; 9 positions agree with TRBD1. The V gene's germline CDR1 is KGHDR and CDR2 SFDVKD. The CDR3 has 14 amino acids. After removal of 7 bases from V and 5 bases from J, the junction contained 7 bases not matched to a gene. CDR3 in DNA: TGTGCCACCAGCACCGGACAGGGGCGGGAGACCCAGTACTTC. Amino acid sequence: CATSTGQGRETQYF.

The chain joins TRBV2 to TRBJ1-5, with D perhaps TRBD1 (6 bases). This CDR3 has 13 amino acids. V lost 7 bases and J 7 bases, leaving 14 bases between the germline ends. The germline V gene encodes CDR1 SNHLY and CDR2 FYNNEI. CDR3 loop: CASMDSPAQPQHF. CDR3 bases: TGTGCCAGCATGGACAGCCCAGCCCAGCCCCAGCATTTT.

This clonotype showed up just once. V gene TRBV6-1 combines with J gene TRBJ2-1, with a tentative D call TRBD1 (5 bases). The CDR3 is 16 amino acids. Germline loops: CDR1 MNHNS, CDR2 SASEGT. V lost 1 base to trimming and J lost 12 bases, with 22 bases between them. The CDR3 bases are TGTGCCAGCAGTGAAGGGCTGGTCACTGGGGTTACAGGGCAGTTCTTC. Encoded protein: CASSEGLVTGVTGQFF.

This rearrangement joins TRBV30 to TRBJ1-2, with D unclear. V lost 0 bases and J lost 8, with 16 bases in between. The germline V gene has CDR1 GTSNPN and CDR2 SVGIG (reference sequence). This CDR3 spans 14 amino acids. The CDR3 loop reads CAWSVRWGLYGYTF. The CDR3 DNA reads TGTGCCTGGAGTGTACGGTGGGGTTTGTACGGCTACACCTTC.